Listed below are T cell receptor beta chains from one sample, sequenced in a study of blood T cells in healthy people across ages. TCRdb passed the 5' RACE reads through MiXCR, listing each CDR3 protein once. The sample gives more than 650,000 distinct CDR3 sequences, around a quarter of which show up once; around 2.9% is in the top ten. This sample also appeared in a second study, on T cells of mothers and their children.

Sequencing input: blood. Every receptor here comes from a boy aged 5-17 years in good health. Both conserved end residues are part of each CDR3. D genes are given only for firm matches. Not every row has a clone size; where given, it reads once, few, many or a size class.

DNA: TGTGCCAGCAGTTTTTATCGGTCCCCGGGTACTGAAGCTTTCTTT
CDR3: CASSFYRSPGTEAFF
size: few
V: TRBV28
D: NA
J: TRBJ1-1

DNA: TGTGCCAGCAGTGAAGCGATCGGGGTAGCGGGGGTCACTGGGACCCAGTACTTC
CDR3: CASSEAIGVAGVTGTQYF
size: once
V: TRBV2
D: TRBD2
J: TRBJ2-5

DNA: TGTGCCAGCAGCTCTGACAGCAATCAGCCCCAGCATTTT
CDR3: CASSSDSNQPQHF
size: NA
V: TRBV7-6
D: NA
J: TRBJ1-5

DNA: TGTGCCAGCAGGCCCCCTAGGTCGCCCAAGGCAGATACGCAGTATTTT
CDR3: CASRPPRSPKADTQYF
size: few
V: TRBV12-3/TRBV12-4
D: NA
J: TRBJ2-3

DNA: TGTGCCAGCGGCCGGGACAGGGATCAGCCCCAGCATTTT
CDR3: CASGRDRDQPQHF
size: few
V: TRBV6-5
D: TRBD1
J: TRBJ1-5

DNA: TGTGCCAGCAGCTACCGGGACAGGGGTAAGCCCCAGCATTTT
CDR3: CASSYRDRGKPQHF
size: NA
V: TRBV6-2/TRBV6-3
D: TRBD1
J: TRBJ1-5

DNA: TGTGCCAGCAGTGGAAGAGACGAAAAACTGTTTTTT
CDR3: CASSGRDEKLFF
size: NA
V: TRBV2
D: NA
J: TRBJ1-4

DNA: TGTGCCATCAGCGCGGACCTACAGGGGGCTGCGGAAAAACTGTTTTTT
CDR3: CAISADLQGAAEKLFF
size: NA
V: TRBV10-3
D: TRBD1
J: TRBJ1-4

DNA: TGCGCCAGCAGCCCCAGGGGGGGCCACTACAATGAGCAGTTCTTC
CDR3: CASSPRGGHYNEQFF
size: NA
V: TRBV5-1
D: NA
J: TRBJ2-1

DNA: TGTGCCAGCACTCCTGTGAGGGACACTGAAGCTTTCTTT
CDR3: CASTPVRDTEAFF
size: few
V: TRBV28
D: NA
J: TRBJ1-1

DNA: TGCAGCGTTGATGGACCCGGGACAGGGAAGGAAATCTACGAGCAGTACTTC
CDR3: CSVDGPGTGKEIYEQYF
size: NA
V: TRBV29-1
D: TRBD1
J: TRBJ2-7

DNA: TGTGCCAGCGGCCGGCAGAGCTACGAGCAGTACTTC
CDR3: CASGRQSYEQYF
size: NA
V: TRBV6-5
D: NA
J: TRBJ2-7

DNA: TGTGCCAGCAGCTGGGGACAGGGCGTGTTGGAGACCCAGTACTTC
CDR3: CASSWGQGVLETQYF
size: many
V: TRBV7-9
D: TRBD1
J: TRBJ2-5

DNA: TGCGCCAGCAGCTCAGGACAGCCGAACACTGAAGCTTTCTTT
CDR3: CASSSGQPNTEAFF
size: many
V: TRBV5-1
D: NA
J: TRBJ1-1

DNA: TGTGCCAGCAGTATGGGACAGGGAGTGGGTGAGCAGTTCTTC
CDR3: CASSMGQGVGEQFF
size: NA
V: TRBV12-3/TRBV12-4
D: TRBD1
J: TRBJ2-1

DNA: TGCGCCAGCAGCCAAGGGGTTGCTAATGGCGAAAAACTGTTTTTT
CDR3: CASSQGVANGEKLFF
size: NA
V: TRBV4-1
D: NA
J: TRBJ1-4

DNA: TGTGCCAGCAGCTTAGCGGGGGGACAGGGAAACACCATATATTTT
CDR3: CASSLAGGQGNTIYF
size: NA
V: TRBV7-2
D: TRBD1
J: TRBJ1-3

DNA: TGTGCCAGCAGCCAAGATCTCGGTCGACCGACCTACGAGCAGTACTTC
CDR3: CASSQDLGRPTYEQYF
size: few
V: TRBV3-1
D: NA
J: TRBJ2-7